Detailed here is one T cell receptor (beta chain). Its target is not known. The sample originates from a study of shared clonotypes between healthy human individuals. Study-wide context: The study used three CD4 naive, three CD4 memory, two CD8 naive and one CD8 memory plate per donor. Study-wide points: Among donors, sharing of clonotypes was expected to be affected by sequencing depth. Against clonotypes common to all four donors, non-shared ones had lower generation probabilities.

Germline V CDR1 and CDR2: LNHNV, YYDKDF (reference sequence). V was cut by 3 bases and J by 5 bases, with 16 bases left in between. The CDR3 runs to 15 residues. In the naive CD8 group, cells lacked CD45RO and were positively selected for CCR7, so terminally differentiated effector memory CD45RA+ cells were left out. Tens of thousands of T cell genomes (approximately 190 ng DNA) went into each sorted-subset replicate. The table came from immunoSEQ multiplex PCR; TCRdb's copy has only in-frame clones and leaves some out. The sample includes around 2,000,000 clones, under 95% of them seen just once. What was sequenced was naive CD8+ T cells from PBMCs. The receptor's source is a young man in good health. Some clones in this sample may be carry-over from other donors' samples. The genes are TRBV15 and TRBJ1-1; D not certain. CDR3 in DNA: TGTGCCACCAGCAGGCCAGATGTAGGTGGTACTGAAGCTTTCTTT. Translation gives CATSRPDVGGTEAFF. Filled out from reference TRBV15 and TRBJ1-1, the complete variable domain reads DAMVIQNPRYQVTQFGKPVTLSCSQTLNHNVMYWYQQKSSQAPKLLFHYYDKDFNNEADTPDNFQSRRPNTSFCFLDIRSPGLGDTAMYLCATSRPDVGGTEAFFGQGTRLTVV.